This paragraph covers one T cell receptor beta chain sequence. The antigen is not known. The donors were in the roughly 110-subject validation cohort; that cohort was separate from the roughly 660-subject first cohort. The data stem from a study of cytomegalovirus exposure and HLA in healthy donors. Turning to the study itself: A subsequent analysis stated that the 120 or so validation repertoires were run on the same platform as the roughly 670 first-cohort repertoires. Study-wide findings and caveats: Published work reported that the classifier diagnosed cytomegalovirus status with high specificity and sensitivity.

The germline CDR1 and CDR2 sequences are GTSNPN and SVGIG (reference sequence). The CDR3 runs 13 residues. The V end lost 2 bases, the J end lost 2 bases, and 7 bases lay between the germline ends. This table comes from immunoSEQ multiplex PCR, and its TCRdb copy is limited to in-frame clones, with some not included. The sample shows about 190,000 clones, 86% of them seen only once. The chain uses TRBV30 and TRBJ1-3; D is unclear. The sample taken for sequencing was PBMCs. The sequence was collected from a woman in her late teens or twenties in good health and CMV-seronegative. For the CDR3, the DNA is TGTGCCTGGAGTCGACAAACTGGAAACACCATATATTTT. Its translation: CAWSRQTGNTIYF.